This T cell receptor (beta chain) was retrieved from a study of cytomegalovirus exposure and HLA in healthy donors. This clone has a handful of counts. Its antigen is not known. Points from the study as a whole: Several V segments, TRBV6-2 and TRBV6-3 among them, could not be told apart and were dropped. One variant, a missense change in DCLRE1C, was linked in a later analysis to TCR beta V- and J-gene trimming. A later analysis reportedly found fewer N-insertions in an Asian-associated ancestry cluster than the roughly 680-donor mean.

V trimming: 5 bases; J trimming: 6 bases; junction bases outside the gene matches: 6. The germline CDR1 and CDR2 sequences are MRHNA and SNTAGT. The CDR3 covers 16 residues. The PCR had 60 Vbeta and 13 Jbeta primers. The table came from immunoSEQ multiplex PCR; TCRdb's copy has only in-frame clones and leaves some out. The sample carries about 190,000 clones, 82% recorded once. The rearrangement uses TRBV6-4 and TRBJ2-3, with 15 bases identical to TRBD2. The source is a woman in her late teens or twenties in good health and CMV-seronegative. Material: PBMCs. As DNA, the CDR3 is TGTGCCAGCAGTCCCGGACTAGCGGGAGGGCCCGATACGCAGTATTTT. Protein product: CASSPGLAGGPDTQYF.